This TCR beta chain was identified during a study of shared clonotypes between healthy human individuals. As for the study in general: Plates per donor: three CD4 naive, three CD4 memory, two CD8 naive, one CD8 memory.

Notes on this clone: What it binds is not known.

Study results and caveats: It was the few donors that limited the genetic and exposure-history diversity represented.

The donors, healthy adults who were HIV-negative, had experienced no recent acute infections or vaccinations. CD4+ cells underwent separation, giving CD45RA+ naive and CD45RA-negative memory subsets. The repertoire was sequenced with immunoSEQ multiplex PCR; TCRdb's copy has only in-frame clones and lacks some. The table shows under 1,100,000 clones, with about 75% occurring only once. From germline, CDR1 is SGHRS and CDR2 YFSETQ. The CDR3 runs to 17 residues. Deletions cut 6 bases from V and 4 bases from J, with 20 bases between. This sequence was found in a man between 18 and 35 years old in good health. The chain employs TRBV5-1 and TRBJ2-6; D remains ambiguous. The sample consisted of memory CD4+ T cells sorted from blood. Subset denoted: CD45RA-negative fraction. CDR3 protein: CASTSRADLPGANVLTF. The CDR3 bases are TGCGCCAGCACCTCCCGGGCAGATCTCCCCGGGGCCAACGTCCTGACTTTC.